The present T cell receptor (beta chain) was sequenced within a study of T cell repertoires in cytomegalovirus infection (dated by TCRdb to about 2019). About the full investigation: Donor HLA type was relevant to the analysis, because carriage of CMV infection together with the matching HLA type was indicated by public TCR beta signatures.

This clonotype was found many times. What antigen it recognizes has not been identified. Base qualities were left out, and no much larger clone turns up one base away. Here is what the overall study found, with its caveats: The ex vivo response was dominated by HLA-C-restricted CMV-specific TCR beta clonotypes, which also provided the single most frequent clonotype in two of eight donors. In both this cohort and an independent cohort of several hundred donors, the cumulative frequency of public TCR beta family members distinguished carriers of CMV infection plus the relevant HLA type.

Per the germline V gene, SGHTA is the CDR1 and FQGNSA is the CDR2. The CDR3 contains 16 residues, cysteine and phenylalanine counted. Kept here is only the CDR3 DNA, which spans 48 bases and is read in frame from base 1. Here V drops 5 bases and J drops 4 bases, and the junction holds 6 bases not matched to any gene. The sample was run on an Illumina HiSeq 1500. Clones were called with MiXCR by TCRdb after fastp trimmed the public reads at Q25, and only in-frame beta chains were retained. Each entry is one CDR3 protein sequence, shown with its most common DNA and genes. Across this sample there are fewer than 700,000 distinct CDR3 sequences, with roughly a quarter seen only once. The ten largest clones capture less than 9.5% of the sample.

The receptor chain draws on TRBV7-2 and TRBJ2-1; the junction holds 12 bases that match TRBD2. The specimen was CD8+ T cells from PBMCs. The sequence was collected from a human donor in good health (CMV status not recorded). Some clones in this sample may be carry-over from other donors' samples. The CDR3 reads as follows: CASSLLGLAGYNEQFF. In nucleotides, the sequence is TGTGCCAGCAGCCTCTTAGGACTAGCGGGGTACAATGAGCAGTTCTTC. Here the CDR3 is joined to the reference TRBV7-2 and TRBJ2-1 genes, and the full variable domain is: GAGVSQSPSNKVTEKGKDVELRCDPISGHTALYWYRQSLGQGLEFLIYFQGNSAPDKSGLPSDRFSAERTGGSVSTLTIQRTQQEDSAVYLCASSLLGLAGYNEQFFGPGTRLTVL.